This TCR beta chain was found in a study of blood T cell repertoires in COVID-19. Background on the study: Researchers got acute and convalescent COVID-19 samples from the United States, Italy and Spain.

Trimming at V came to 6 bases and at J to 4 bases, leaving 4 bases not matched to a gene. Germline CDR1 MNHEY, CDR2 SMNVEV (reference sequence). There are 13 residues in the CDR3. As processed by the authors: From reference gene primer amplification, estimates of nucleated cell counts were derived. Clones were sequenced by immunoSEQ multiplex PCR, and TCRdb holds only the in-frame ones, with some missing. D and trimming were read from the DNA, whereas the V and J calls and clone size are those reported in that table. The repertoire holds approximately 110,000 clones, with approximately 85% as singletons.

The chain is built from TRBV27 and TRBJ1-2; TRBD1 agrees at 8 bases. This receptor was taken from a woman aged 80 or older with COVID-19, enrolled during active disease. The specimen was peripheral blood. CDR3 in DNA: TGTGCCAGCAGCCCGACAGGGGTCTATGGCTACACCTTC. This sequence encodes CASSPTGVYGYTF.